The rows below give T cell receptor beta chains drawn from one sample of a study of T cell responses to AZD1222 COVID-19 vaccine. TCRdb's copy holds only in-frame clones and misses some; the assay was immunoSEQ multiplex PCR. The top ten clones hold approximately 8% of a sample with about 110,000 clones, around 93% of them seen once. This material consisted of peripheral blood, taken on day 0 of AZD1222 vaccination. These receptors originate from an adult in good health. Both conserved end residues are part of each CDR3. A D gene is named only where the DNA matches it firmly.

>TRBV6-4|14|-|TRBJ2-3
CASSDFSSADTQYF
>TRBV7-2|16|TRBD1|TRBJ1-6
CASSLQGAAYNSPLHF
>TRBV19|14|-|TRBJ2-7
CASSTPIGGYEQYF
>TRBV11-3|13|-|TRBJ1-2
CASSLGHNYGYTF
>TRBV5-1|15|TRBD1|TRBJ2-1
CASSLLGQGYNEQFF
>TRBV18|14|TRBD1|TRBJ2-1
CASSTSDRGYEQFF
>TRBV10-2|13|-|TRBJ2-3
CASTPSGVDTQYF
>TRBV27|13|TRBD1|TRBJ2-7
CASSFRTGAEQYF
>TRBV2|13|-|TRBJ2-7
CASSGTLPYEQYF
>TRBV6-5|14|TRBD1|TRBJ1-2
CASRIGQGVYGYTF
>TRBV28|14|-|TRBJ2-6
CASIKTAGANVLTF
>TRBV23-1|15|-|TRBJ1-1
CASSHTQAGPTEAFF
>TRBV24-1|15|-|TRBJ1-5
CATSTGQLSNQPQHF
>TRBV19|12|-|TRBJ1-2
CASSIFGNGYTF
>TRBV5-1|17|TRBD1|TRBJ1-3
CASSQSGQTDSGNTIYF
>TRBV7-9|13|TRBD1|TRBJ2-1
CASSLEGAFEQFF
>TRBV4-2|16|TRBD2|TRBJ2-7
CASSHPHSGGAYEQYF
>TRBV11-3|15|-|TRBJ1-6
CASSPSSLRDSPLHF
>TRBV29-1|12|-|TRBJ2-7
CSVGTVSYEQYF
>TRBV10-2|17|TRBD2|TRBJ2-5
CASSERSSGGLQETQYF
>TRBV5-8|15|-|TRBJ1-5
CASSSVGTNNQPQHF
>TRBV3-1/TRBV3-2|12|TRBD2|TRBJ2-3
CASSPGGDTQYF
>TRBV6-5|16|-|TRBJ1-3
CASSYSQTGGRNTIYF
>TRBV6-1|14|TRBD1|TRBJ1-2
CASSEGQGNYGYTF
>TRBV19|14|TRBD1|TRBJ2-7
CASTLTGGIHEQYF
>TRBV7-6|15|TRBD1|TRBJ1-2
CASSSQGAANYGYTF
>TRBV28|17|TRBD1|TRBJ1-5
CASSLISGTGRGQPQHF
>TRBV6-4|17|-|TRBJ1-5
CASSDSRAKPEGQPQHF
>TRBV5-4|16|-|TRBJ1-2
CASSFKTTKLNYGYTF
>TRBV3-1/TRBV3-2|13|-|TRBJ1-2
CASSQEGPYGYTF
>TRBV6-2/TRBV6-3|16|TRBD1|TRBJ1-1
CASSYVFGQGRTEAFF
>TRBV2|17|-|TRBJ2-6
CASRAGTSSSGANVLTF
>TRBV6-1|16|TRBD1|TRBJ1-3
CASSDRTGGSGNTIYF
>TRBV13|16|-|TRBJ2-1
CASSLVVSEIYNEQFF
>TRBV5-1|13|-|TRBJ2-2
CASSSAHTGELFF
>TRBV3-1/TRBV3-2|12|-|TRBJ1-2
CASSQEGRGYTF
>TRBV30|13|-|TRBJ2-3
CAWSGGSTDTQYF
>TRBV3-1/TRBV3-2|12|-|TRBJ1-1
CASSSGLVGAFF
>TRBV7-9|15|-|TRBJ1-5
CASSSTEDSNQPQHF
>TRBV30|14|-|TRBJ1-2
CAWSAGVANYGYTF
>TRBV2|15|TRBD1|TRBJ1-6
CASSERQGPGSPLHF
>TRBV7-2|15|-|TRBJ2-3
CASSSPGLAPDTQYF
>TRBV27|14|TRBD1|TRBJ1-1
CASSIQGYDTEAFF
>TRBV19|15|-|TRBJ1-3
CASSIEPGSGNTIYF
>TRBV29-1|15|-|TRBJ2-7
CSVVGDGRLFYEQYF
>TRBV16|14|-|TRBJ2-4
CASSQSRVGNIQYF
>TRBV2|13|-|TRBJ1-1
CASSANKNTEAFF
>TRBV2|15|-|TRBJ1-5
CASSEAGQRYQPQHF